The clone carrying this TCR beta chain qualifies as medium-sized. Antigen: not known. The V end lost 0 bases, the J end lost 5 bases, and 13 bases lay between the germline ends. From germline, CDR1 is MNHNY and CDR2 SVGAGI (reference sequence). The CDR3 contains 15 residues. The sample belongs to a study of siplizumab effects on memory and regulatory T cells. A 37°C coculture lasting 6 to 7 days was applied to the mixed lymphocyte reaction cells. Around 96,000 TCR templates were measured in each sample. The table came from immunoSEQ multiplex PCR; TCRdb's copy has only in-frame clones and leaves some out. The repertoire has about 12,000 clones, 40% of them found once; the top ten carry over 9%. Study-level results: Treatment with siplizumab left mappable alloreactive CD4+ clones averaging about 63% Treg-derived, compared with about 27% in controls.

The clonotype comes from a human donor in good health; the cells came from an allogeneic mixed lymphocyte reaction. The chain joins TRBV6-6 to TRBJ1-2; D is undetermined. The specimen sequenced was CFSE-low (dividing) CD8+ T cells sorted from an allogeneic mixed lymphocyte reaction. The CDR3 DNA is TGTGCCAGCAGTTACTCGAATCCGGAGGCATATGGCTACACCTTC. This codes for CASSYSNPEAYGYTF.